This TCR beta chain was sequenced in a study of cytomegalovirus exposure and HLA in healthy donors. Study-level points and caveats: Researchers reported from a later analysis that most CMV-associated TCR beta chains appeared HLA-restricted. An analysis done earlier found most TCR beta V segments productive about 87% or about 30% of the time.

V was pared by 4 bases and J by 3 bases, with 16 bases between. The length of the CDR3 is 15 residues. Germline CDR1 and CDR2: MNHEY and SVGAGI. PCR involved 60 Vbeta and 13 Jbeta primers. The protocol was immunoSEQ multiplex PCR, while the TCRdb copy is restricted to in-frame clones and leaves out a portion. The sample has around 99,000 clones, around 72% seen once. This clone was observed a single time. The antigen is not known. The TCR originated in a woman aged 40 to 50 in good health and CMV-seropositive. The sequenced sample consisted of PBMCs. The chain joins TRBV6-5 to TRBJ2-7; a weak D match, TRBD1 (6 bases). CDR3 sequence reads: CASSSQGLVLYEQYF. CDR3 DNA: TGTGCCAGCAGTTCCCAGGGGCTGGTTCTCTACGAGCAGTACTTC.